Described below is a single T cell receptor beta chain sequence and its context. Its antigen remains undetermined. No base-level quality is on record; no much larger clone is a single base apart. Whole blood was collected in K2EDTA tubes by collaborating institutions according to the institutions' own protocols. For TCRbeta analysis, collaborators shipped samples as frozen whole blood, isolated PBMCs, or DNA extracted from either of those sample types. The data are from a study of blood T cell repertoires in COVID-19 (TCRdb year 2020). About the investigation overall: Collaborator samples came from the United States, Italy and Spain and covered acute and convalescent phases of COVID-19. The material from the prospective study consisted of cDNA or gDNA derived from T cells, B-cell-depleted T cells, or PBMCs. Subjects who had been exposed to COVID-19, were actively infected with it, or had recovered from it provided the deeply sampled blood TCRbeta repertoires that made up the dataset. The repertoires were made available in a free public database intended to serve as a resource for research on the immune response to SARS-CoV-2. Samples were obtained from the ongoing ImmuneRACE study (first 160 participants) and from about 1,300 subjects provided by 6 global collaborators. The sample metadata nearly always contained a de-identified subject ID, COVID-19 status, age in years and sex. HLA class I and class II types, where available, came from metadata supplied by the sample provider rather than from assay-based typing. The investigation overall reported the following: Clinical and demographic metadata were provided uncurated, with the amount varying by source and participant.

TCRbeta CDR3 regions were amplified from genomic DNA by means of the immunoSEQ Assay, a bias-controlled multiplex PCR. Under the source paper's analysis protocol: The number of nucleated cells in each sample was estimated from the amplification of reference gene primers within the assay. To quantify the absolute abundance of each unique TCRbeta CDR3 rearrangement, sequence reads were collapsed and filtered. For each sample, productive Simpson clonality was calculated as the square root of Simpson's diversity index over productive rearrangements. TCRdb obtained this table from immuneACCESS and retained in-frame rearrangements with V and J assigned. These tables miss some clones; where compared with another copy, unresolved V genes account for less than half of the shortfall, and the remainder is unexplained. V and J calls and clone size are given by that table; D and trimming were obtained from the DNA. The sample table records around 160,000 clones; about 85% of these occur just once. Jointly, the top ten make up more than 0.75% of the sample.

Sequenced input: peripheral blood. The sequence came from a man between 18 and 35 years old with acute or convalescent COVID-19.

The CDR3 protein: CASSLLPGREYEQYF. The nucleotide sequence reads as follows: TGCGCCAGCAGCTTGTTGCCAGGTAGAGAATACGAGCAGTACTTC. Recombination joined TRBV5-1 with TRBJ2-7, with the D gene not confidently named. Including the terminal cysteine and phenylalanine, the CDR3 comprises 15 residues. The only DNA kept is the CDR3, 45 bases in frame from the first base. As encoded in the germline V gene, CDR1 is SGHRS while CDR2 is YFSETQ. V loses 1 base of germline sequence and J loses 4 bases, and the interval between the two ends is 15 bases.